This is a list of T cell receptor beta chains from one sample in a study of blood T cell repertoires in COVID-19. Generated by immunoSEQ multiplex PCR, the TCRdb table keeps only in-frame clones and is missing some. The table shows about 94,000 clones, with approximately 80% occurring only once. What was sequenced was peripheral blood. The source of these receptors is a human donor in a cohort sampled during active COVID-19. Both conserved end residues are part of each CDR3. Each record gives: D gene, clone size, V gene, J gene, CDR3 protein, CDR3 DNA. D genes are given only for firm matches. Not every row has a clone size; where given, it reads once, few, many or a size class.

D gene: TRBD1; clone size: -; V gene: TRBV5-6; J gene: TRBJ1-6; CDR3 protein: CASSFTGGSYNSPLHF; CDR3 DNA: TGTGCCAGCAGCTTTACAGGGGGCTCCTATAATTCACCCCTCCACTTT
D gene: -; clone size: few; V gene: TRBV3-1/TRBV3-2; J gene: TRBJ2-5; CDR3 protein: CASSVRGQETQYF; CDR3 DNA: TGTGCCAGCAGTGTAAGGGGTCAAGAGACCCAGTACTTC
D gene: -; clone size: -; V gene: TRBV5-1; J gene: TRBJ2-7; CDR3 protein: CASSSQDRGVQYF; CDR3 DNA: TGCGCCAGCAGCTCTCAAGACCGGGGAGTGCAGTACTTC
D gene: TRBD1; clone size: -; V gene: TRBV4-2; J gene: TRBJ1-2; CDR3 protein: CASSQDRTGIYGYTF; CDR3 DNA: TGTGCCAGCAGCCAAGATCGGACAGGGATCTATGGCTACACCTTC
D gene: TRBD2; clone size: -; V gene: TRBV3-1/TRBV3-2; J gene: TRBJ2-3; CDR3 protein: CASSRLAGGQDTQYF; CDR3 DNA: TGTGCCAGCAGCCGACTAGCGGGAGGACAAGATACGCAGTATTTT
D gene: TRBD1; clone size: -; V gene: TRBV4-1; J gene: TRBJ2-7; CDR3 protein: CASSKQGSSYEQYF; CDR3 DNA: TGCGCCAGCAGCAAACAGGGGAGCTCCTACGAGCAGTACTTC
D gene: -; clone size: few; V gene: TRBV27; J gene: TRBJ1-5; CDR3 protein: CASSLSGHRNQPQHF; CDR3 DNA: TGTGCCAGCAGTTTATCGGGACACCGAAATCAGCCCCAGCATTTT
D gene: -; clone size: few; V gene: TRBV4-1; J gene: TRBJ2-7; CDR3 protein: CASSQEWGENSYEQYF; CDR3 DNA: TGCGCCAGCAGCCAAGAATGGGGGGAGAACTCCTACGAGCAGTACTTC
D gene: TRBD2; clone size: once; V gene: TRBV11-2; J gene: TRBJ2-1; CDR3 protein: CASSLGTSGRTGNEQFF; CDR3 DNA: TGTGCCAGCAGCTTAGGGACTAGCGGGAGGACGGGGAATGAGCAGTTCTTC
D gene: -; clone size: -; V gene: TRBV15; J gene: TRBJ2-2; CDR3 protein: CATRETGQIENTGELFF; CDR3 DNA: TGTGCCACCAGAGAAACGGGACAAATCGAGAACACCGGGGAGCTGTTTTTT
D gene: -; clone size: -; V gene: TRBV20-1; J gene: TRBJ2-1; CDR3 protein: CRGAQGNEQFF; CDR3 DNA: TGCAGGGGGGCCCAAGGCAATGAGCAGTTCTTC
D gene: -; clone size: -; V gene: TRBV11-2; J gene: TRBJ2-7; CDR3 protein: CASSLDRQSYEQYF; CDR3 DNA: TGTGCCAGCAGCTTAGACCGACAGAGCTACGAGCAGTACTTC
D gene: TRBD2; clone size: few; V gene: TRBV5-4; J gene: TRBJ2-7; CDR3 protein: CASSLSFREGSYEQYF; CDR3 DNA: TGTGCCAGCAGCTTGAGTTTCCGGGAGGGTTCCTACGAGCAGTACTTC
D gene: -; clone size: -; V gene: TRBV11-2; J gene: TRBJ2-7; CDR3 protein: CASSLGRSTGRIYEQYF; CDR3 DNA: TGTGCCAGCAGCTTAGGCCGCTCGACAGGGAGGATCTACGAGCAGTACTTC
D gene: TRBD1; clone size: few; V gene: TRBV11-2; J gene: TRBJ2-3; CDR3 protein: CASSPTGTGTDTQYF; CDR3 DNA: TGTGCCAGCAGCCCAACCGGGACAGGCACAGATACGCAGTATTTT
D gene: -; clone size: -; V gene: TRBV4-1; J gene: TRBJ1-5; CDR3 protein: CASSHVLDWRDQPQHF; CDR3 DNA: TGCGCCAGCAGCCATGTACTGGACTGGAGGGATCAGCCCCAGCATTTT